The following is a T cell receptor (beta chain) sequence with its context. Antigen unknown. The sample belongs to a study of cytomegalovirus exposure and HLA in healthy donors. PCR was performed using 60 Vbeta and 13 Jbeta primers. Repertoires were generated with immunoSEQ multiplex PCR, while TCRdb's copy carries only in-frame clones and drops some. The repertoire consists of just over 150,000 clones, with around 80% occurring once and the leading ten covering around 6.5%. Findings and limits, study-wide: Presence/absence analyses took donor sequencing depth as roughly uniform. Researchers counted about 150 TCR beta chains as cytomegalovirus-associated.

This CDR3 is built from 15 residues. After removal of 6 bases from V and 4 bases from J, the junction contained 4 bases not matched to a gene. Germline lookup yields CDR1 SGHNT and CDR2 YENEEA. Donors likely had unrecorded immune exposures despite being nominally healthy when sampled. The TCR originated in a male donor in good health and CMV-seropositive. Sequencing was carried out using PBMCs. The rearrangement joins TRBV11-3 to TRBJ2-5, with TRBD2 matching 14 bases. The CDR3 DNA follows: TGTGCCAGCAGTTCAGGACTAGCGGGAGGAGAGACCCAGTACTTC. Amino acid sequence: CASSSGLAGGETQYF.